This TCR beta chain was recovered during a study of CD8 T cells in ankylosing spondylitis. Regarding the study as a whole: For ankylosing spondylitis blood, a TCR beta motif of about eight highly homologous variants appeared characteristic.

Germline V gene data show CDR1 as SGHVS and CDR2 as FQNEAQ. This CDR3 region has 14 residues. V gave up 5 bases and J gave up 0 bases, with 10 bases separating them. This clonotype was recorded only once. What it binds is unknown. TCRdb redid the calling of the 5' RACE reads with MiXCR, one entry per CDR3 protein. Counted here are fewer than 650,000 distinct CDR3 sequences, roughly 13% occurring once; the ten biggest clones make up approximately 6.3%. The receptor comes from a male donor with ankylosing spondylitis. The sample taken for sequencing was blood, either unsorted or a sorted T cell fraction (not recorded which). J is TRBJ2-5 and V is TRBV7-8; D is unclear. The CDR3 DNA is TGTGCCAGCAGCCTGCAGGAGTACCAAGAGACCCAGTACTTC. This translates into CASSLQEYQETQYF.